The rows below give T cell receptor beta chains drawn from one sample of a study of T cell responses to AZD1222 COVID-19 vaccine. Produced via immunoSEQ multiplex PCR; TCRdb's table is partial and in-frame only. In the table there are about 140,000 clones, around 90% of which are singletons. This specimen was peripheral blood, taken on day 0 of AZD1222 vaccination. The receptors originated from an adult in good health. The conserved cysteine and the conserved F or W are not part of the CDR3 here. D genes are given only for firm matches. Clone size is shown for a subset of rows, as once, few, many or a class of expanded clone.

v_call,clone_size,d_call,j_call,cdr3_aa
TRBV2,.,.,TRBJ1-1,ASSDLGRNTEAF
TRBV11-2,.,TRBD1,TRBJ2-1,ASSKRTGDSSYNEQF
TRBV3-1/TRBV3-2,.,.,TRBJ2-1,ASSQWDIYNEQF
TRBV7-2,once,TRBD2,TRBJ2-3,ASSLVAGVTDTQY
TRBV27,.,TRBD2,TRBJ2-1,ASSLSRGGLNEQF
TRBV18,.,.,TRBJ2-5,ASSPPGPRETQY
TRBV28,few,.,TRBJ2-1,ASTPGGAGWGNEQF
TRBV19,.,TRBD2,TRBJ2-2,ASNYGGTNTGELF
TRBV27,.,.,TRBJ2-3,ASRLAGGGGGDTQY
TRBV6-2/TRBV6-3,.,.,TRBJ1-4,ASSSGQLVNEKLF
TRBV7-8,few,TRBD1,TRBJ2-7,ASSFGQGPNYEQY
TRBV6-2/TRBV6-3,.,.,TRBJ2-5,ASSSRVRGEETQY
TRBV7-2,.,TRBD1,TRBJ1-2,ASSRDSRNYGYT
TRBV5-8,.,TRBD1,TRBJ2-2,ASSHPRQGWNTGELF
TRBV7-2,once,TRBD2,TRBJ2-7,ASSSYSGRPYEQY
TRBV4-3,.,TRBD2,TRBJ2-7,ASSQDAGTRTYEQY
TRBV29-1,.,TRBD2,TRBJ2-1,SKVGTSGGYEQF
TRBV18,.,.,TRBJ2-2,ASSPRKNTGELF
TRBV4-2,.,.,TRBJ2-7,ASSQDQTGFSYEQY
TRBV7-9,.,.,TRBJ1-5,ASSLGRDRQPQH
TRBV2,once,TRBD2,TRBJ2-5,ASKWTSVETQY
TRBV6-4,.,TRBD2,TRBJ2-1,ASSDSPGGPYNEQF
TRBV4-2,.,TRBD1,TRBJ2-3,ASSQAAGGASDTQY
TRBV9,once,TRBD1,TRBJ1-1,ASSSGTVNTEAF
TRBV30,.,.,TRBJ1-4,AWTPRTDEKLF
TRBV27,.,TRBD1,TRBJ1-1,ASSLSTGGTEAF
TRBV2,.,.,TRBJ1-2,ASRGYDYGYT
TRBV18,.,.,TRBJ2-7,ASSPQGGYEQY
TRBV6-1,.,.,TRBJ1-4,ASSDQFTDEKLF
TRBV6-5,.,TRBD2,TRBJ2-1,ASKTSASSYNEQF
TRBV7-2,.,TRBD1,TRBJ1-3,ASTYTAGQGNTIY
TRBV7-7,.,.,TRBJ2-1,ASSSKPSSYNEQF
TRBV6-6,.,.,TRBJ1-2,ASSQLGTGGYGYT
TRBV19,.,TRBD1,TRBJ1-4,ASSISRGDEKLF
TRBV4-3,.,TRBD1,TRBJ1-1,ASSRGQGAVNTEAF
TRBV6-5,.,.,TRBJ1-2,ASSLVRRPGYGYT
TRBV7-2,.,.,TRBJ2-7,ASSLGVGAKVYEQY
TRBV4-2,.,TRBD2,TRBJ2-2,ASSQTSGRGAGELF
TRBV5-5,.,.,TRBJ2-7,ASSLGRVEQY
TRBV2,.,.,TRBJ1-2,ASSPNRGIGDGYT
TRBV7-6,.,.,TRBJ1-3,ASSPAALVGAIY
TRBV30,.,.,TRBJ1-3,AWSPGFGNTIY
TRBV7-2,few,TRBD1,TRBJ1-4,ASSFQRGTGNEKLF
TRBV7-8,.,TRBD1,TRBJ2-7,ASSLRGQAAYEQY
TRBV9,.,TRBD2,TRBJ2-7,ASSPGGGSYEQY
TRBV28,once,.,TRBJ1-5,ASSLLGDQPQH
TRBV28,.,.,TRBJ2-5,ASSFMGLSTRETQY
TRBV2,.,.,TRBJ1-1,ASTWTASNTEAF
TRBV27,once,TRBD1,TRBJ2-1,ASRTLTGTDYNEQF
TRBV5-6,.,TRBD1,TRBJ1-5,ASSRADRAYNQPQH
TRBV7-9,.,.,TRBJ2-7,ASSLQAGTEQY
TRBV19,.,TRBD2,TRBJ2-2,ASSPSGGFRTGELF
TRBV15,.,.,TRBJ2-7,ATSREKGLSYEQY
TRBV2,.,.,TRBJ2-1,ASLENYPPREQF
TRBV13,.,TRBD2,TRBJ2-1,ASSWLAGGDSYNEQF
TRBV9,.,.,TRBJ2-5,ASSRESWETQY
TRBV18,.,TRBD1,TRBJ1-1,ASSATGGDTEAF
TRBV6-2/TRBV6-3,.,.,TRBJ2-6,ASSPQTLSGANVLT
TRBV6-6,once,.,TRBJ1-1,ASTPGRGNTEAF